Below are 5 T cell receptor beta chains sequenced from a single sample in a study of cytomegalovirus exposure and HLA in healthy donors. The study ran its PCR with 60 Vbeta and 13 Jbeta primers. Using immunoSEQ multiplex PCR, the repertoire was profiled, and TCRdb retains in-frame clones only, with some absent. The top ten clones hold 1.5% to 2% of a sample with roughly 74,000 clones, 60% to 85% of them seen once. The specimen sequenced was PBMCs. These receptor sequences come from a man aged 35-49 years in good health and CMV-seronegative.

This chain connects TRBV5-1 to TRBJ2-1, with TRBD2 identical over 8 bases. The J segment lost 4 bases and the V segment lost 1 base, leaving 7 bases of the junction unmatched. The CDR3 has 16 residues. CDR1 SGHRS and CDR2 YFSETQ come from the germline V gene. The CDR3 nucleotides read TGCGCCAGCAGCTTGTCTACTAGCGGACCGTACAATGAGCAGTTCTTC. Translation: CASSLSTSGPYNEQFF.

V and J are TRBV11-2 and TRBJ1-4; D may be TRBD1 (6 bases). CDR3 size: 14 residues. V lost 7 bases and J 8 bases, leaving 17 bases between the germline ends. Per the germline V gene, CDR1 is SGHAT and CDR2 is FQNNGV. This chain's CDR3 is CASNSGGRHEKLFF. The CDR3 DNA reads TGTGCCAGCAACTCGGGGGGCCGGCACGAAAAACTGTTTTTT.

J is TRBJ1-6 and V is TRBV4-2; D ambiguous. CDR1 LGHNA and CDR2 YNFKEQ come from the germline V gene. Trimming took off 1 base at V and 7 bases at J, with 8 bases between the two ends. The CDR3 length is 14 residues. The CDR3 here is CASSQGRLNSPLHF. CDR3 sequence (DNA): TGTGCCAGCAGCCAAGGAAGACTCAATTCACCCCTCCACTTT.

The V gene is TRBV4-1, the J gene TRBJ2-3; D gene uncertain. The CDR3 covers 14 residues. Trimming shortened V by 5 bases and J by 2 bases, and 11 bases separated the two germline ends. Germline V gene sequence: CDR1 MGHRA, CDR2 YSYEKL. This CDR3 is CASSLNENTDTQYF. The DNA of the CDR3 is TGCGCCAGCAGCTTAAATGAGAACACAGATACGCAGTATTTT.

With regard to this clone: One end of the junction varies from germline; a read error may be responsible. The chain combines TRBV2 with TRBJ2-7, with D maybe TRBD1 (6 bases). The CDR3 consists of 15 residues. CDR1 and CDR2 from the germline V gene are SNHLY and FYNNEI. CDR3 in DNA: TGTGCCAGCAATGAATTCACAGGGTTAGGGGACGAGCAGTACTTC. Its translation is CASNEFTGLGDEQYF.